This paragraph reports one T cell receptor beta chain. Its antigen is not identified. Germline V gives CDR1 LNHDA, CDR2 SQIVND (reference sequence). This CDR3 has 15 residues. Trimming removed 3 bases from V and 2 bases from J; junction bases left unmatched: 4. Measured with immunoSEQ multiplex PCR; TCRdb has only the in-frame clones, and not every one. The table includes under 35,000 clones, approximately 88% detected once. The record originates from a study of PD-1 blockade in classical Hodgkin lymphoma. Time point reported: newly diagnosed, previously untreated cHL patient sample. Starting with thawed PBMCs, CD4+ T cells were purified by magnetic negative selection. PBMCs from untreated, newly diagnosed classical Hodgkin lymphoma were comparison samples. Whole-study findings and limits: Newly diagnosed patients were said to have less baseline TCR diversity than healthy donors did. Repertoires differed for reasons still undefined, possibly disease activity or prior therapy.

The sample consisted of CD4+ T cells from blood. The V call is TRBV19, the J call TRBJ2-5, with 9 bases that match TRBD2. The clonotype comes from a human donor with classical Hodgkin lymphoma. The CDR3 here is CASSIGTSFQETQYF. CDR3 bases: TGTGCCAGTAGTATCGGGACTAGCTTTCAAGAGACCCAGTACTTC.